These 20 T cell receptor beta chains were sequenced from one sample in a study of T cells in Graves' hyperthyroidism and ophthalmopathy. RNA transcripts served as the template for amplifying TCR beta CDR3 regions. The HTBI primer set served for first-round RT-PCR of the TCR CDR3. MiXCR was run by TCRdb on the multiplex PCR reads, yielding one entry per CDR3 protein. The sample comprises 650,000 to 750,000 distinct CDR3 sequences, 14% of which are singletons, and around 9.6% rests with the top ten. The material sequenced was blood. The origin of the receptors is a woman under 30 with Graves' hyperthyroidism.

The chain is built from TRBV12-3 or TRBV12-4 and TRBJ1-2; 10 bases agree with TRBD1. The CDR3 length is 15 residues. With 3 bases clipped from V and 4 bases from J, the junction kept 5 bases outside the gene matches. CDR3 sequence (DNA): TGTGCCAGCAGTTTTTGGGGGGACAGGGGCTATGGCTACACCTTC. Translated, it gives CASSFWGDRGYGYTF.

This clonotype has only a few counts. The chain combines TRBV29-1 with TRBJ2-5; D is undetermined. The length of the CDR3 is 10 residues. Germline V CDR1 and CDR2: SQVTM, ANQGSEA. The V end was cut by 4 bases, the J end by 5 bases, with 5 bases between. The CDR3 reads CSVAWETQYF. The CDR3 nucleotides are TGCAGCGTTGCCTGGGAGACCCAGTACTTC.

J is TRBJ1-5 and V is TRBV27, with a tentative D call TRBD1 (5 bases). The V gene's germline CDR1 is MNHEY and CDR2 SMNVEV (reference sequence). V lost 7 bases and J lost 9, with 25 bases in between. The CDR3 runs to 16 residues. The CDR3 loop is CASTLPRGPGDRPQHF. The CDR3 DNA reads TGTGCCAGCACTCTCCCCCGGGGTCCTGGTGACAGGCCCCAGCATTTT.

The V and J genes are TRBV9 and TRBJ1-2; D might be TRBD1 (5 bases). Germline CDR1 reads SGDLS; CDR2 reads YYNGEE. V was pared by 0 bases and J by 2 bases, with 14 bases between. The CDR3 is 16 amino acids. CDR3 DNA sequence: TGTGCCAGCAGCGTAGTAGCTGGGGCCGCCAACTATGGCTACACCTTC. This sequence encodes CASSVVAGAANYGYTF.

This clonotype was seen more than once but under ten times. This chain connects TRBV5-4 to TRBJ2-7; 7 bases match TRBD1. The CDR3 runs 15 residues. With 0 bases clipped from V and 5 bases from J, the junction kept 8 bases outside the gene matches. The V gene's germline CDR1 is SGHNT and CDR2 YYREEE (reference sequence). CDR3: CASSLVRTGNDEQYF. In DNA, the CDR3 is TGTGCCAGCAGCTTGGTAAGGACAGGCAACGACGAGCAGTACTTC. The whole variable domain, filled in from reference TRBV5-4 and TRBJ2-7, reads ETGVTQSPTHLIKTRGQQVTLRCSSQSGHNTVSWYQQALGQGPQFIFQYYREEENGRGNFPPRFSGLQFPNYSSELNVNALELDDSALYLCASSLVRTGNDEQYFGPGTRLTVT.

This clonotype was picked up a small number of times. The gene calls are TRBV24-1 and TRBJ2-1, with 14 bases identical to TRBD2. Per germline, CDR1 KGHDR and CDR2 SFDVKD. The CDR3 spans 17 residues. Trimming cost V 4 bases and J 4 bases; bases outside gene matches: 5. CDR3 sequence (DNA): TGTGCCACCAGTGACCCTGGACTAGCGGGAGGATACAATGAGCAGTTCTTC. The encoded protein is CATSDPGLAGGYNEQFF.

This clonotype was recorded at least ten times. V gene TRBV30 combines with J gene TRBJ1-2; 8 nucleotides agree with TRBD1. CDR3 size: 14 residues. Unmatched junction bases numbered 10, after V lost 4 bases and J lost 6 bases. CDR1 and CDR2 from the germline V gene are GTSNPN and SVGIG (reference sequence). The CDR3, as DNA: TGTGCCTGGACCCCAGGACAGGGTAAGGATGGCTACACCTTC. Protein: CAWTPGQGKDGYTF.

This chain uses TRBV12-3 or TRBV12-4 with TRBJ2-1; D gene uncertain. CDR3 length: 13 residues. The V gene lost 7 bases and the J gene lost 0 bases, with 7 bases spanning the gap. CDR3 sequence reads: CASTPASYNEQFF. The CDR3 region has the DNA TGTGCCAGCACCCCGGCCTCCTACAATGAGCAGTTCTTC.

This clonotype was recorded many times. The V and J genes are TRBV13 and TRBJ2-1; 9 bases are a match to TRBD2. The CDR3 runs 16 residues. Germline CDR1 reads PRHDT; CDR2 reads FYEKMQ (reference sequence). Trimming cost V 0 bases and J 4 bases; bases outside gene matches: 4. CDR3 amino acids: CASSLGPSGTYNEQFF. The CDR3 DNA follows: TGTGCCAGCAGCTTAGGCCCTAGCGGGACATACAATGAGCAGTTCTTC. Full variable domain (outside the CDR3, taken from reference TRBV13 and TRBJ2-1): AAGVIQSPRHLIKEKRETATLKCYPIPRHDTVYWYQQGPGQDPQFLISFYEKMQSDKGSIPDRFSAQQFSDYHSELNMSSLELGDSALYFCASSLGPSGTYNEQFFGPGTRLTVL.

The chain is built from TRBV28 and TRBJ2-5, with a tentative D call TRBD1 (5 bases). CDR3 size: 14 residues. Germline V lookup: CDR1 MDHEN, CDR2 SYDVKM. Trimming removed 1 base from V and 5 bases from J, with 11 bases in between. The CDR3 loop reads CASSLYPKGETQYF. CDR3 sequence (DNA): TGTGCCAGCAGTTTATATCCGAAGGGGGAGACCCAGTACTTC.

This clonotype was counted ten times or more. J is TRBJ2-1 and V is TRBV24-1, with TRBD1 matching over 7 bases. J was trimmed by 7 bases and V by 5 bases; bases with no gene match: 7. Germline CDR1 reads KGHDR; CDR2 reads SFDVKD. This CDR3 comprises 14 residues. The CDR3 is CATSGVQGMNEQFF. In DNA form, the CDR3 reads TGTGCCACCAGTGGGGTACAGGGGATGAATGAGCAGTTCTTC.

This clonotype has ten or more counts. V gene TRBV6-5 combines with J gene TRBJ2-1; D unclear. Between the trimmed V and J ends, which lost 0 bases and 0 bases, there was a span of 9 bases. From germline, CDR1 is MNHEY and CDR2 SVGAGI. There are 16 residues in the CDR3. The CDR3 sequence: CASSYSALSSYNEQFF. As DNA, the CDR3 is TGTGCCAGCAGTTACTCGGCCCTAAGCTCCTACAATGAGCAGTTCTTC.

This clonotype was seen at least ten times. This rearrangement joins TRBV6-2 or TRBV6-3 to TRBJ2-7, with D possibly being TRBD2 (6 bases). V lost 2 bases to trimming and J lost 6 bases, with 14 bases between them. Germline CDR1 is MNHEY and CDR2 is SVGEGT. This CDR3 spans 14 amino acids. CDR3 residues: CASSYPGGVGEQYF. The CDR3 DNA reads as TGTGCCAGCAGTTACCCCGGGGGTGTCGGCGAGCAGTACTTC.

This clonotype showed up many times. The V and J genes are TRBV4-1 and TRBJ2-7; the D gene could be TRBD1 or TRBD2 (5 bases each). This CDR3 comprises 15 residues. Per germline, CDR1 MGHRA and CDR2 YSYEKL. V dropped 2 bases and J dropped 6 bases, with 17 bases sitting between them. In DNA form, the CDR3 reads TGCGCCAGCAGCCAAACAGGTCACGGCGGGTTCGAGCAGTACTTC. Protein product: CASSQTGHGGFEQYF.

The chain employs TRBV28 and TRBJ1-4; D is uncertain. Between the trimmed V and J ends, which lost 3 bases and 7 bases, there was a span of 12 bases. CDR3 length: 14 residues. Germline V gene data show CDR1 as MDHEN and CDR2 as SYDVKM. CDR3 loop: CASSFLLAGEKLFF. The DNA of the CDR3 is TGTGCCAGCAGTTTCCTACTCGCGGGTGAAAAACTGTTTTTT.

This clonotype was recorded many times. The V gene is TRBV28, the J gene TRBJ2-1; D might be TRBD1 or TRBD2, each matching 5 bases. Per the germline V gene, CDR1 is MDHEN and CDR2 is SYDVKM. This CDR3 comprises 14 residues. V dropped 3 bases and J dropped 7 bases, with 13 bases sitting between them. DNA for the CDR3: TGTGCCAGCAGTTTGGAACTAGGGGCGAATGAGCAGTTCTTC. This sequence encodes CASSLELGANEQFF.

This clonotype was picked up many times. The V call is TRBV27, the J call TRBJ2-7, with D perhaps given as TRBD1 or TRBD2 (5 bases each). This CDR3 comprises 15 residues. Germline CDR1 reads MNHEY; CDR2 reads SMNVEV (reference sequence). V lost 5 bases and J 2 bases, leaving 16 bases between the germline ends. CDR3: CASSPTGTEAYEQYF. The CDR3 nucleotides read TGTGCCAGCAGTCCGACCGGGACGGAGGCCTACGAGCAGTACTTC.

This CDR3 is CASKTGPGNEQFF. The CDR3 coding sequence is TGTGCCAGTAAGACAGGTCCTGGCAATGAGCAGTTCTTC. V and J are TRBV19 and TRBJ2-1; a weak D match, TRBD1 (6 bases). Germline V gene data show CDR1 as LNHDA and CDR2 as SQIVND (reference sequence). V lost 7 bases to trimming and J lost 6 bases, with 13 bases between them. The length of the CDR3 is 13 residues.

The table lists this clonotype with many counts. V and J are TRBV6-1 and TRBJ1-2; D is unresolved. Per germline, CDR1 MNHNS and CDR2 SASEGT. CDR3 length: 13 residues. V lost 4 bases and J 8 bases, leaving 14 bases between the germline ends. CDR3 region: CASSVGSYGGYTF. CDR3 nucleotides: TGTGCCAGCAGTGTGGGGAGCTATGGAGGCTACACCTTC.

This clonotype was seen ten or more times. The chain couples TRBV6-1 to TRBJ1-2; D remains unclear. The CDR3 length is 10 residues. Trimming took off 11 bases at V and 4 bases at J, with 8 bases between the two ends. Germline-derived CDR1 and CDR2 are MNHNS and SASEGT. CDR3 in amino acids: CAAYSYGYTF. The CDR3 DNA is TGTGCCGCCTACTCCTATGGCTACACCTTC.